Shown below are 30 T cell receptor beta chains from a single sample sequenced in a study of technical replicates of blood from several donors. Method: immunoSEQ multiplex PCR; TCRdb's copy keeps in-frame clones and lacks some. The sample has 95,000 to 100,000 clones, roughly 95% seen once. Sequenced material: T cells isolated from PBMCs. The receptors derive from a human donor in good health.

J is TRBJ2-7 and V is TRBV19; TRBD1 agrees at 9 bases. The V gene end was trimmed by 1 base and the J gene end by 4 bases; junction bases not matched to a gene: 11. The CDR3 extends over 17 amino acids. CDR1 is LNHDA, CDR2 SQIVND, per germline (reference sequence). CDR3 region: CASSIAITGTGIYEQYF. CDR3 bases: TGTGCCAGTAGTATAGCAATAACCGGGACAGGGATTTACGAGCAGTACTTC.

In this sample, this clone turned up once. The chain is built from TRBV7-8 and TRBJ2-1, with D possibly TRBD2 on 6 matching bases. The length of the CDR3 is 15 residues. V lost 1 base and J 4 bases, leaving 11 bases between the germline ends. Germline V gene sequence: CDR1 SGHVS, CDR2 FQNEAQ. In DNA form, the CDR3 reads TGTGCCAGCAGCTTAGACGCGGGGCCATACAATGAGCAGTTCTTC. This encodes CASSLDAGPYNEQFF.

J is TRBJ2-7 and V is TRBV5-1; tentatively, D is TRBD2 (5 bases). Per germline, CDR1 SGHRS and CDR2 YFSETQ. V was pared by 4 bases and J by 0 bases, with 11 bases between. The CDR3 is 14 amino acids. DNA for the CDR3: TGCGCCAGCAGCCCTCCTGGGAGCTCCTACGAGCAGTACTTC. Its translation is CASSPPGSSYEQYF.

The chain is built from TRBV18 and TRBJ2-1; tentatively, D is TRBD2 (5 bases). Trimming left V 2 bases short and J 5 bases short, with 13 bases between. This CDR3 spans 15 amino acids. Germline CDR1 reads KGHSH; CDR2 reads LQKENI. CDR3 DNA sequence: TGTGCCAGCTCACCAAGGGAACTAGTGGACAATGAGCAGTTCTTC. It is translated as CASSPRELVDNEQFF.

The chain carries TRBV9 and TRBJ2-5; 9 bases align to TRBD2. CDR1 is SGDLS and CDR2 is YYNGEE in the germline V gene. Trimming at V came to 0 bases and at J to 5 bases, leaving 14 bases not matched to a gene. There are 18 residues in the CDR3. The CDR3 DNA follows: TGTGCCAGCAGCGTAGGAGGTGTTAGCGGGAGTTGGGGGGAGACCCAGTACTTC. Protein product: CASSVGGVSGSWGETQYF. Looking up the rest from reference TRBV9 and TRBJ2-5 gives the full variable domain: DSGVTQTPKHLITATGQRVTLRCSPRSGDLSVYWYQQSLDQGLQFLIQYYNGEERAKGNILERFSAQQFPDLHSELNLSSLELGDSALYFCASSVGGVSGSWGETQYFGPGTRLLVL.

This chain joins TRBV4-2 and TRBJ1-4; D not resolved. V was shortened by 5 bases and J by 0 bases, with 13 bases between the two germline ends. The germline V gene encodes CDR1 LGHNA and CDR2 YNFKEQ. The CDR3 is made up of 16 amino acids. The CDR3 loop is CASSARPSATNEKLFF. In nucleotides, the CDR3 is TGTGCCAGCAGCGCGAGGCCGTCTGCAACTAATGAAAAACTGTTTTTT.

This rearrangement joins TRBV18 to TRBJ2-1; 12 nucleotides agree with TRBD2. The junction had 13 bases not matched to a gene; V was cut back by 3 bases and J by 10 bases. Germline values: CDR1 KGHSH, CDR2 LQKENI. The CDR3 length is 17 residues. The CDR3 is CASSPASTSGGLWEQFF. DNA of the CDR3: TGTGCCAGCTCACCTGCAAGCACTAGCGGGGGGCTCTGGGAGCAGTTCTTC.

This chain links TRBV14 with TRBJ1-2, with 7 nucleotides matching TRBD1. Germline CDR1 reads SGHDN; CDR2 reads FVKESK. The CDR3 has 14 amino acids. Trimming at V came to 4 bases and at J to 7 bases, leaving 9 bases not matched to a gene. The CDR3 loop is CASSLGGAGTGYTF. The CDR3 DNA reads TGTGCCAGCAGCCTAGGGGGCGCTGGTACTGGCTACACCTTC.

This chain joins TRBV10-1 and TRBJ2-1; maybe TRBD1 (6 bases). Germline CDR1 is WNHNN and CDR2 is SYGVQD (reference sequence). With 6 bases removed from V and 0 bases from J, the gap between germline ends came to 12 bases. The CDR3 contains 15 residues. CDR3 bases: TGCGCCAGCAGCGGGGACATCAGCTCCTACAATGAGCAGTTCTTC. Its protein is CASSGDISSYNEQFF.

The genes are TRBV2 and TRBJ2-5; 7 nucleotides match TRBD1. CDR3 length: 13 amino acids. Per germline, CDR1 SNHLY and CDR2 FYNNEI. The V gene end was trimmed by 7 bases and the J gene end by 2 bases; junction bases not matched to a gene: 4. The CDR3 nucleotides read TGTGCCAGCACTCTCAGGGGGCAAGAGACCCAGTACTTC. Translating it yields CASTLRGQETQYF.

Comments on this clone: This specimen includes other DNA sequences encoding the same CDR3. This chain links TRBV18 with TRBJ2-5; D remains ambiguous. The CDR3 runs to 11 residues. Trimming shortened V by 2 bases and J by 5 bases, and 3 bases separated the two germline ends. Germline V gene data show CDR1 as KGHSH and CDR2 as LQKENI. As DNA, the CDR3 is TGTGCCAGCTCACCAGGCGAGACCCAGTACTTC. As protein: CASSPGETQYF.

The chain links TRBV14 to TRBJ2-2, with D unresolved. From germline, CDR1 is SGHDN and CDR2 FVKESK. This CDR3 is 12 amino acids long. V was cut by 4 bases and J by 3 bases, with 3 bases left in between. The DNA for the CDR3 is TGTGCCAGCAGCCTAGACACCGGGGAGCTGTTTTTT. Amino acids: CASSLDTGELFF.

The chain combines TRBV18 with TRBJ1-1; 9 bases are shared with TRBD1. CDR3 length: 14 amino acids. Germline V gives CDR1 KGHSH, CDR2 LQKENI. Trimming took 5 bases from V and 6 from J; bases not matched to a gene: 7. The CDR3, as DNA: TGTGCCAGCTCATGGGGACAGGGCATGCCTGAAGCTTTCTTT. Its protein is CASSWGQGMPEAFF. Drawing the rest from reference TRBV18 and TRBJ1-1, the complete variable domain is NAGVMQNPRHLVRRRGQEARLRCSPMKGHSHVYWYRQLPEEGLKFMVYLQKENIIDESGMPKERFSAEFPKEGPSILRIQQVVRGDSAAYFCASSWGQGMPEAFFGQGTRLTVV.

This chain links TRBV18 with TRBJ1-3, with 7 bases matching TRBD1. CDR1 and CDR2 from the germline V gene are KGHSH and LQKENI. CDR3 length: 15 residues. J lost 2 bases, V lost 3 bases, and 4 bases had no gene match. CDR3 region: CASSPGTDTGNTIYF. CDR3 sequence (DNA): TGTGCCAGCTCACCTGGGACAGACACTGGAAACACCATATATTTT.

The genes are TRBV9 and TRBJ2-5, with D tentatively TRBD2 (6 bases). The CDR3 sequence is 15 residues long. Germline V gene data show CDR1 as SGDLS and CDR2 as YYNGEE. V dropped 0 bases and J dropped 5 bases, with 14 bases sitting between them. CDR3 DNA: TGTGCCAGCAGCGTAGGGAACATCGCGGGGGAGACCCAGTACTTC. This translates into CASSVGNIAGETQYF.

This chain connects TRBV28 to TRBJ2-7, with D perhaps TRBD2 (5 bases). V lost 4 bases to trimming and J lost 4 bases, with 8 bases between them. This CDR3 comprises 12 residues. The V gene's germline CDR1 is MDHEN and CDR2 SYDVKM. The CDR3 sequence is CASSSPGYEQYF. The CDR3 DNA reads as TGTGCCAGCAGTTCCCCGGGGTACGAGCAGTACTTC.

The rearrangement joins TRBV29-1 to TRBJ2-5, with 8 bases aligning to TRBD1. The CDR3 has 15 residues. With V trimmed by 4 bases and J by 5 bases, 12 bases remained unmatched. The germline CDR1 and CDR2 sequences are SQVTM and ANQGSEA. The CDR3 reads CSVVGTGRQGETQYF. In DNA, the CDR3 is TGCAGCGTTGTAGGGACAGGAAGGCAGGGGGAGACCCAGTACTTC. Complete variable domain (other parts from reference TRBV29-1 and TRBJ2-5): SAVISQKPSRDICQRGTSLTIQCQVDSQVTMMFWYRQQPGQSLTLIATANQGSEATYESGFVIDKFPISRPNLTFSTLTVSNMSPEDSSIYLCSVVGTGRQGETQYFGPGTRLLVL.

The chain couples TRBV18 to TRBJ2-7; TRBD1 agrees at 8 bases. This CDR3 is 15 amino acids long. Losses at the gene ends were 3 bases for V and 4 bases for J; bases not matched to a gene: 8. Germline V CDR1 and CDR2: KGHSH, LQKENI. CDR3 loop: CASSPRGQGKYEQYF. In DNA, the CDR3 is TGTGCCAGCTCACCCCGCGGACAGGGAAAGTACGAGCAGTACTTC.

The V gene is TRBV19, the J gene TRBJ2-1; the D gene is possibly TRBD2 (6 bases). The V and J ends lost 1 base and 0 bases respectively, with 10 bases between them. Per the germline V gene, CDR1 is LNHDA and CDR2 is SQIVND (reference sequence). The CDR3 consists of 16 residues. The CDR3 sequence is CASSIVTGSSYNEQFF. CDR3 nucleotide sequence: TGTGCCAGTAGTATAGTGACCGGGAGCTCCTACAATGAGCAGTTCTTC.

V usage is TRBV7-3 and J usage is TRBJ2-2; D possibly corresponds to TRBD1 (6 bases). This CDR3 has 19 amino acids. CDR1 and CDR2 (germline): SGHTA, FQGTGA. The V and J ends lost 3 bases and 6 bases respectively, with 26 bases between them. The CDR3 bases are TGTGCCAGCAGCTTTCGACCTTTTGACAGGATTACGGACGCCGGGGAGCTGTTTTTT. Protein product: CASSFRPFDRITDAGELFF.

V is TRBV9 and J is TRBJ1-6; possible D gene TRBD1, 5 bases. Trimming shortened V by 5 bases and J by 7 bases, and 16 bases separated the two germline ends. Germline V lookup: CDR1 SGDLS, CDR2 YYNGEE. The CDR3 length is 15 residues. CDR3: CASSSAAGDNSPLHF. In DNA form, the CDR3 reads TGTGCCAGCAGTTCCGCTGCGGGGGACAATTCACCCCTCCACTTT.

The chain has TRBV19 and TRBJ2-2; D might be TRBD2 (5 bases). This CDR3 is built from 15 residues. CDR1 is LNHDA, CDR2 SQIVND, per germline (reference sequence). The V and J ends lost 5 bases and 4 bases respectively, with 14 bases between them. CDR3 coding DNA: TGTGCCAGTAGTCAAGAACGAGGGCTCACCGGGGAGCTGTTTTTT. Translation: CASSQERGLTGELFF.

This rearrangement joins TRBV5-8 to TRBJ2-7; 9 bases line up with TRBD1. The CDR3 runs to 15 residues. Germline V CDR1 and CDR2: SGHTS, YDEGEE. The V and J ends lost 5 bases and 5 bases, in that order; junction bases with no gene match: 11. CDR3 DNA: TGTGCCAGCAGTAAAAGACAGGGGGGATTCAACGAGCAGTACTTC. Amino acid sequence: CASSKRQGGFNEQYF.

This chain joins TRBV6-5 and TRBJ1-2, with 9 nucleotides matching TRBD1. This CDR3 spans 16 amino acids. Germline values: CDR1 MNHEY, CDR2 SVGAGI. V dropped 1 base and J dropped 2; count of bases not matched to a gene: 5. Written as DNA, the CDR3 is TGTGCCAGCAGTTACTGGGGACAGGGAACCAACTATGGCTACACCTTC. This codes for CASSYWGQGTNYGYTF.

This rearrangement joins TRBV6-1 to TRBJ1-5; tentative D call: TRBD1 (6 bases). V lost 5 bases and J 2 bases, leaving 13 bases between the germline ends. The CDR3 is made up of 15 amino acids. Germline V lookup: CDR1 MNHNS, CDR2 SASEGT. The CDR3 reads CASSFKGVGNQPQHF. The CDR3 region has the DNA TGTGCCAGCAGTTTCAAGGGGGTGGGCAATCAGCCCCAGCATTTT.

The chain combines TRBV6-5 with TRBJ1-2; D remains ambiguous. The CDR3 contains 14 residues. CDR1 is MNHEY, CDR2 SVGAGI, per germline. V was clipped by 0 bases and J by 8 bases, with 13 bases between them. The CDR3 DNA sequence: TGTGCCAGCAGTTACTCGCGTTTAGAGGGAGGCTACACCTTC. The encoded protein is CASSYSRLEGGYTF.

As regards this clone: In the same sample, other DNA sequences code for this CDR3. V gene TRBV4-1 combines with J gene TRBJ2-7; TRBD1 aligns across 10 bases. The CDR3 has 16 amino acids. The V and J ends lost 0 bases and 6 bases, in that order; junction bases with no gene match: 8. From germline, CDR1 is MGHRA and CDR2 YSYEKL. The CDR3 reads CASSQERRDRGREQYF. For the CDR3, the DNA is TGCGCCAGCAGCCAAGAGCGCCGGGACAGGGGCCGCGAGCAGTACTTC.

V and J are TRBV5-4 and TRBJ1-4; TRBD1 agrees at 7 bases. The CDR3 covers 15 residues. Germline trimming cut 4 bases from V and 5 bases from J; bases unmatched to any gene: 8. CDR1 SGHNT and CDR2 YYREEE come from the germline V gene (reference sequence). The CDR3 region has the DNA TGTGCCAGCAGCCCGCACAGGGGATTAAATGAAAAACTGTTTTTT. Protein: CASSPHRGLNEKLFF.

CDR3 amino acids: CASSWTSELNNEQFF. Here the CDR3 DNA reads TGTGCCAGCAGCTGGACTAGCGAATTAAACAATGAGCAGTTCTTC. The V call is TRBV6-5, the J call TRBJ2-1; 9 bases fit TRBD2. The CDR3 totals 15 residues. Trimming cost V 6 bases and J 5 bases; bases outside gene matches: 8. The germline CDR1 and CDR2 sequences are MNHEY and SVGAGI.

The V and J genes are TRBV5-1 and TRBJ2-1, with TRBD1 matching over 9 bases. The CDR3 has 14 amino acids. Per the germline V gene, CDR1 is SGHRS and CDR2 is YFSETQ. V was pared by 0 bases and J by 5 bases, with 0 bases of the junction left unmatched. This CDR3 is CASSLGQGDNEQFF. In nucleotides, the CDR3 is TGCGCCAGCAGCTTGGGACAGGGGGACAATGAGCAGTTCTTC. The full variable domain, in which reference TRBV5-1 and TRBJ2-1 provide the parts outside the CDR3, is KAGVTQTPRYLIKTRGQQVTLSCSPISGHRSVSWYQQTPGQGLQFLFEYFSETQRNKGNFPGRFSGRQFSNSRSEMNVSTLELGDSALYLCASSLGQGDNEQFFGPGTRLTVL.